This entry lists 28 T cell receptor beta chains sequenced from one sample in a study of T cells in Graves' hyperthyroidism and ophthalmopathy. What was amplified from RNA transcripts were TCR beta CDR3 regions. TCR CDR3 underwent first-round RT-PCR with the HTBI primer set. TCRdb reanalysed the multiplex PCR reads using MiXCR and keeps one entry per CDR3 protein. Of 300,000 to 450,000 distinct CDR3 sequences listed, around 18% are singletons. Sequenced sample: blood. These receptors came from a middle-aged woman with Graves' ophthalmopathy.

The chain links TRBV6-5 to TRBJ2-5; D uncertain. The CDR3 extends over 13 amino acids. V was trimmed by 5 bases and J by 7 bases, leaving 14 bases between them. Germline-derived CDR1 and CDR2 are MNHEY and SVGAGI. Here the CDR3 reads CASSHLLWGTQYF. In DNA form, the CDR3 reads TGTGCCAGCAGTCACCTTCTCTGGGGGACCCAGTACTTC.

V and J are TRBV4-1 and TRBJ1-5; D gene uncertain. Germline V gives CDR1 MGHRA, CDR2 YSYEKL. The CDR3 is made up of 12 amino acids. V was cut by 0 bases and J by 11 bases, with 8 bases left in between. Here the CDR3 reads CASSQDGSAQHF. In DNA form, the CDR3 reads TGCGCCAGCAGCCAAGACGGATCAGCCCAGCATTTT.

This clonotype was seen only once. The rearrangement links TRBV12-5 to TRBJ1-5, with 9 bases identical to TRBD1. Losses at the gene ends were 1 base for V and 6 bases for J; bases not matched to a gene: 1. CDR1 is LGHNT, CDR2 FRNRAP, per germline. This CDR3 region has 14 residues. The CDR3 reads CASGLGQGGQPQHF. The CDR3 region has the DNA TGTGCTAGTGGTTTGGGACAGGGGGGTCAGCCCCAGCATTTT.

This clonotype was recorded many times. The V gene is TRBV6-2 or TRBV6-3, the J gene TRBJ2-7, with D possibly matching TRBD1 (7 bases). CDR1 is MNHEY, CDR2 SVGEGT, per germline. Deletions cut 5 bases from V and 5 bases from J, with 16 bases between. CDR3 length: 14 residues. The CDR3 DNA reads TGTGCCAGCAGTCGCGGGACAGAATCCAACGAGCAGTACTTC. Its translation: CASSRGTESNEQYF.

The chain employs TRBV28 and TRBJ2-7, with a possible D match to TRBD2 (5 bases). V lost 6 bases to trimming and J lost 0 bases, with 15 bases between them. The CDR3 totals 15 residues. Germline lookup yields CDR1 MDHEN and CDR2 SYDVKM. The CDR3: CASRRSGLHSYEQYF. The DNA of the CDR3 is TGTGCCAGCAGACGAAGCGGACTTCACTCCTACGAGCAGTACTTC. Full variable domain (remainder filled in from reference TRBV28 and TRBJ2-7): DVKVTQSSRYLVKRTGEKVFLECVQDMDHENMFWYRQDPGLGLRLIYFSYDVKMKEKGDIPEGYSVSREKKERFSLILESASTNQTSMYLCASRRSGLHSYEQYFGPGTRLTVT.

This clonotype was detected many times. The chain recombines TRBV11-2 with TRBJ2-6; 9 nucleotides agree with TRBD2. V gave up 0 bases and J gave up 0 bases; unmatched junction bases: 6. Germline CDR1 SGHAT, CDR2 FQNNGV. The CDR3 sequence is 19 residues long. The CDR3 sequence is CASSLEAGGPLSGANVLTF. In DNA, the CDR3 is TGTGCCAGCAGCTTAGAAGCGGGAGGCCCCCTCTCTGGGGCCAACGTCCTGACTTTC.

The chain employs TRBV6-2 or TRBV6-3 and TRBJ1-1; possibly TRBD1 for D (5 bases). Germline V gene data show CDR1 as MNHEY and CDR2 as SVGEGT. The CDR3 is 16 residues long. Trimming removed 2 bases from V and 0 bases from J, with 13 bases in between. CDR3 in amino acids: CASSYEGGGVNTEAFF. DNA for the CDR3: TGTGCCAGCAGTTACGAGGGCGGGGGTGTGAACACTGAAGCTTTCTTT.

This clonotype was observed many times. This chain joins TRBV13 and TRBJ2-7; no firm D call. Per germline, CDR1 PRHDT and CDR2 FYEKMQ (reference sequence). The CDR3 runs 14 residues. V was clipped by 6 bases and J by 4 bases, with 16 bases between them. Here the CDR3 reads CASSPRSDGYEQYF. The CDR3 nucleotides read TGTGCCAGCAGTCCCCGGTCCGACGGTTACGAGCAGTACTTC.

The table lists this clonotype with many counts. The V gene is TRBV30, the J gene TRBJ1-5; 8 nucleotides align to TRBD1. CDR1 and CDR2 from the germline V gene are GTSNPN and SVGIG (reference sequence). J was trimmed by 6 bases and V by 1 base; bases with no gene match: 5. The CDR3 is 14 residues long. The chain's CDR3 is CAWSAGQGGQPQHF. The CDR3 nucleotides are TGTGCCTGGAGTGCTGGACAGGGTGGTCAGCCCCAGCATTTT.

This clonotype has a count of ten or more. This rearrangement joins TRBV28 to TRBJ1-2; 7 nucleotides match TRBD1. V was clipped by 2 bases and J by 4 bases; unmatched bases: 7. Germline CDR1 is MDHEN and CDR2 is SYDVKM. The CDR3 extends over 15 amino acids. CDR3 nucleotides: TGTGCCAGCAGTTTACAGGGACAGAAGACCTATGGCTACACCTTC. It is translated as CASSLQGQKTYGYTF.

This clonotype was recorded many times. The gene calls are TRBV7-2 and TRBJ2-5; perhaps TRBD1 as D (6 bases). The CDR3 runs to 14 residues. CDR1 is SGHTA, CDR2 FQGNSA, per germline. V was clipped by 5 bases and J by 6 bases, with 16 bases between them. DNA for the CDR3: TGTGCCAGCAGCACCGTACAGGGTTCCCAGACCCAGTACTTC. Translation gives CASSTVQGSQTQYF. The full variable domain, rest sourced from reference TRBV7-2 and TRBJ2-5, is GAGVSQSPSNKVTEKGKDVELRCDPISGHTALYWYRQSLGQGLEFLIYFQGNSAPDKSGLPSDRFSAERTGGSVSTLTIQRTQQEDSAVYLCASSTVQGSQTQYFGPGTRLLVL.

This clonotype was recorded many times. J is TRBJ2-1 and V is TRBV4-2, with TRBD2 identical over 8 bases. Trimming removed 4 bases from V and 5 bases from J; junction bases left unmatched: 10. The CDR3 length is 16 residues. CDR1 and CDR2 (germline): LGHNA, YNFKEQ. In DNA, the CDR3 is TGTGCCAGCAGCCCCCGAGCTAGCGGGCGAAACAATGAGCAGTTCTTC. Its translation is CASSPRASGRNNEQFF.

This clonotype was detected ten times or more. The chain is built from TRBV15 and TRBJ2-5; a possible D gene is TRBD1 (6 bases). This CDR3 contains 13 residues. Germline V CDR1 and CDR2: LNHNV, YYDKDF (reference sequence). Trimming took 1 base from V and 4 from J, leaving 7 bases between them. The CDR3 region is CATSRGTVETQYF. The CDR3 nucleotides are TGTGCCACCAGCAGAGGGACAGTAGAGACCCAGTACTTC. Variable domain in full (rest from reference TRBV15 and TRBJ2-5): DAMVIQNPRYQVTQFGKPVTLSCSQTLNHNVMYWYQQKSSQAPKLLFHYYDKDFNNEADTPDNFQSRRPNTSFCFLDIRSPGLGDTAMYLCATSRGTVETQYFGPGTRLLVL.

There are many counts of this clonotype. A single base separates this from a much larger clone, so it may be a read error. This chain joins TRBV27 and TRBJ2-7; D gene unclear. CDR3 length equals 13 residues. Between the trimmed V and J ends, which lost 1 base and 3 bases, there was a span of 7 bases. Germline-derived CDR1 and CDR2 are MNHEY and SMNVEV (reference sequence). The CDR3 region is CASSLLVGYEQYF. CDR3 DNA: TGTGCCAGCAGTTTATTGGTCGGCTACGAGCAGTACTTC.

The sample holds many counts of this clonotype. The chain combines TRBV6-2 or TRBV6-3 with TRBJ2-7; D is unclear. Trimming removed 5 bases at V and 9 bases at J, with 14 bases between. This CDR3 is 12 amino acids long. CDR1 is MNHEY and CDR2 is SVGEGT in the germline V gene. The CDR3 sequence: CASSLGRTVQYF. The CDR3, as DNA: TGTGCCAGCAGTCTAGGACGGACCGTGCAGTACTTC.

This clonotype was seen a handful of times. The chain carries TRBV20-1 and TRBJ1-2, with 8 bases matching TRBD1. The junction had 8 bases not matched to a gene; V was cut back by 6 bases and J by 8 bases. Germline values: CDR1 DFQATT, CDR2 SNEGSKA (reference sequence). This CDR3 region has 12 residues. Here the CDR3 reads CSAVTGVSGYTF. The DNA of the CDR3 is TGCAGTGCAGTGACAGGGGTTAGCGGCTACACCTTC.

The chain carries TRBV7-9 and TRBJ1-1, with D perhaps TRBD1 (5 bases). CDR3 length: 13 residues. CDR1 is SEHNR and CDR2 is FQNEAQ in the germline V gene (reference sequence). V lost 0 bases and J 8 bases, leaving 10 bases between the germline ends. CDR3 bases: TGTGCCAGCAGCTTAGCCCAAGGGGAGGAAGCTTTCTTT. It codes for CASSLAQGEEAFF. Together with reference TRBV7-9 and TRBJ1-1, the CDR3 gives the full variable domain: DTGVSQNPRHKITKRGQNVTFRCDPISEHNRLYWYRQTLGQGPEFLTYFQNEAQLEKSRLLSDRFSAERPKGSFSTLEIQRTEQGDSAMYLCASSLAQGEEAFFGQGTRLTVV.

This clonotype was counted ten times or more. CDR3 DNA: TGTGCCAGTAGTAGACAACCCGGGACGTCCCAAGGGGTAGCCAAAAACATTCAGTACTTC. Translation: CASSRQPGTSQGVAKNIQYF. V is TRBV19 and J is TRBJ2-4, with D perhaps being TRBD1 or TRBD2 (5 bases each). Per germline, CDR1 LNHDA and CDR2 SQIVND (reference sequence). CDR3 length equals 20 residues. V was trimmed by 4 bases and J by 0 bases, leaving 25 bases between them. The whole variable domain, filled in from reference TRBV19 and TRBJ2-4, reads DGGITQSPKYLFRKEGQNVTLSCEQNLNHDAMYWYRQDPGQGLRLIYYSQIVNDFQKGDIAEGYSVSREKKESFPLTVTSAQKNPTAFYLCASSRQPGTSQGVAKNIQYFGAGTRLSVL.

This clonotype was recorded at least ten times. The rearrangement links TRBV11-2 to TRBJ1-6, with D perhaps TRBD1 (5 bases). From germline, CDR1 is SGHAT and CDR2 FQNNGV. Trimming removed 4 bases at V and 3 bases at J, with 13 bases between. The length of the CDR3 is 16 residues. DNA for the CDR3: TGTGCCAGCAGCTCAGATACCGACAGCTATAATTCACCCCTCCACTTT. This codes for CASSSDTDSYNSPLHF.

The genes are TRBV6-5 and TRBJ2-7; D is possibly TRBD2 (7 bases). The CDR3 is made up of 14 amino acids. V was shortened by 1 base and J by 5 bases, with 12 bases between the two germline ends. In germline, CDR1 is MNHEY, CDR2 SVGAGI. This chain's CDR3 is CASSYFRGANEQYF. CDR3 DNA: TGTGCCAGCAGTTACTTTCGGGGGGCTAACGAGCAGTACTTC.

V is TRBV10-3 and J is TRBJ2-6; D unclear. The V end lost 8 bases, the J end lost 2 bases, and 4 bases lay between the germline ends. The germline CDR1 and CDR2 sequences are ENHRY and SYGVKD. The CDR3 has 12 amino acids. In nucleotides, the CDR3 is TGTGCCATCTCCCCTGGGGCCAACGTCCTGACTTTC. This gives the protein CAISPGANVLTF.

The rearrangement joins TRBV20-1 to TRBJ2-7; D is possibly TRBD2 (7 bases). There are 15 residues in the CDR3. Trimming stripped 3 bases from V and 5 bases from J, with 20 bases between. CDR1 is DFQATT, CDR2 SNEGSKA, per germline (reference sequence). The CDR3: CSAREEGGPRDEQYF. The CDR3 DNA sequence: TGCAGTGCTAGGGAGGAGGGGGGGCCTAGGGACGAGCAGTACTTC.

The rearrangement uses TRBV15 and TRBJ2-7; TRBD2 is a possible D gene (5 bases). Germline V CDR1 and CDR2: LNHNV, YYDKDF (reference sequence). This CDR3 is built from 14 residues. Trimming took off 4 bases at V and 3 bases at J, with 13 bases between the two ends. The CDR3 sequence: CATSTLGLHYEQYF. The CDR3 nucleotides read TGTGCCACCAGCACCCTCGGACTGCACTACGAGCAGTACTTC.

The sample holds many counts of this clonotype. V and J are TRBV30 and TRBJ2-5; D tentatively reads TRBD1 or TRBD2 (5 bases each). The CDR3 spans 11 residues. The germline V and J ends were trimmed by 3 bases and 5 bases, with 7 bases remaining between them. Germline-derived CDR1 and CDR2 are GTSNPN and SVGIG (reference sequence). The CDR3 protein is CAWRGEETQYF. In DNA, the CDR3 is TGTGCCTGGAGAGGGGAGGAGACCCAGTACTTC.

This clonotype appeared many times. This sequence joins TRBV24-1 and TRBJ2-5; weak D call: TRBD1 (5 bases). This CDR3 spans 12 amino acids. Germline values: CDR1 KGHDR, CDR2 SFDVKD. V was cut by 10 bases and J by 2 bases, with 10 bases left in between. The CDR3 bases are TGTGCCACGTCCAGGGATCAAGAGACCCAGTACTTC. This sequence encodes CATSRDQETQYF.

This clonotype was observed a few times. CDR3 in DNA: TGCGCCAGCAGCCCAAGTTCAGGGGTAGGGCAAGAGACCCAGTACTTC. Residues: CASSPSSGVGQETQYF. The chain links TRBV5-1 to TRBJ2-5, with D perhaps matching TRBD1 (6 bases). Between the trimmed V and J ends, which lost 4 bases and 2 bases, there was a span of 18 bases. The CDR3 totals 16 residues. Germline loops: CDR1 SGHRS, CDR2 YFSETQ.

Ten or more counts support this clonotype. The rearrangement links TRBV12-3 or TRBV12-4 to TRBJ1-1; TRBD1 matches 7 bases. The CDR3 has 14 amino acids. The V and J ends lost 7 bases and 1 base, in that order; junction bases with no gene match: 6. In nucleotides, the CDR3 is TGTGCCAGCACCGGGACAGATTCGAACACTGAAGCTTTCTTT. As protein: CASTGTDSNTEAFF.

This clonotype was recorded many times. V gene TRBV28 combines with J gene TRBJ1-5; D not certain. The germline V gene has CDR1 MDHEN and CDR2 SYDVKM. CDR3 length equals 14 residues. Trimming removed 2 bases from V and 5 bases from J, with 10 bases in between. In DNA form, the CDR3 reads TGTGCCAGCAGTTTAGGTGAGGGCTATCAGCCCCAGCATTTT. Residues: CASSLGEGYQPQHF.